This TCR beta chain was obtained from a study of blood T cell repertoires in COVID-19. Across the study: In each case, the material was cDNA or gDNA derived from T cells, B-cell-depleted T cells, or PBMCs.

Per the original methods: Amplified reference gene primers provided the basis for estimating nucleated cell counts. The repertoire was sequenced with immunoSEQ multiplex PCR; TCRdb's copy has only in-frame clones and lacks some. The DNA was the basis for D and trimming; V, J and clone size are from that table. This sample carries approximately 120,000 clones, roughly 84% of them seen once, and the ten largest clones take less than 8%. Sequencing was performed on peripheral blood. This receptor was obtained from a woman between 45 and 65 years old with acute or convalescent COVID-19.

CDR3 in amino acids: CASRWTGADTEAFF. The CDR3, as DNA: TGTGCCAGCAGGTGGACAGGGGCCGACACTGAAGCTTTCTTT. The gene calls are TRBV6-5 and TRBJ1-1, with 9 bases lining up with TRBD1. With 6 bases clipped from V and 3 bases from J, the junction kept 5 bases outside the gene matches. The CDR3 is 14 residues long. The V gene's germline CDR1 is MNHEY and CDR2 SVGAGI.